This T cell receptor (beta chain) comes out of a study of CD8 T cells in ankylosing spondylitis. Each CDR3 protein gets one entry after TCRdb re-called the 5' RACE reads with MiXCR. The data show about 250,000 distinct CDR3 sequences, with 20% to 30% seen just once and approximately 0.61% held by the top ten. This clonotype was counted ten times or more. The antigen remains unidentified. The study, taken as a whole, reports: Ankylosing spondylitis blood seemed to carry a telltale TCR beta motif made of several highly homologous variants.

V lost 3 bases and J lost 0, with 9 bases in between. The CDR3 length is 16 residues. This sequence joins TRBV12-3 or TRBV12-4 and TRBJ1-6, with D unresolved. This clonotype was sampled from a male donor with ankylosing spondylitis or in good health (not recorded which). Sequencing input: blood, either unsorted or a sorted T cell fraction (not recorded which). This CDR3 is CASSLGQSSYNSPLHF. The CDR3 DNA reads TGTGCCAGCAGTTTGGGCCAGAGCTCCTATAATTCACCCCTCCACTTT.